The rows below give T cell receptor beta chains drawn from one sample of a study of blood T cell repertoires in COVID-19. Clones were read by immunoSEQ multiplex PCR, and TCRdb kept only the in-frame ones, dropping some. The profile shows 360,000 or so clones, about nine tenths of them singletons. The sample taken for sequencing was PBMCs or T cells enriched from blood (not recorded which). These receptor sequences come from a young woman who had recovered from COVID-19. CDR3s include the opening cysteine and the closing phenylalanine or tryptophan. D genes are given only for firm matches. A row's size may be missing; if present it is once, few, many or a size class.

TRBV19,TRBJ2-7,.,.,TGTGCCAGTAGTACCGTCGGGGAGTCGTTTGTTGAGCAGTACTTC,CASSTVGESFVEQYF
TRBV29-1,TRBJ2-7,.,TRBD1,TGCAGCGTGCAGGGACAGACCTACGAGCAGTACTTC,CSVQGQTYEQYF
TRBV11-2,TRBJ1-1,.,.,TGTGCCAGCAGCTTACGAGGGAACACTGAAGCTTTCTTT,CASSLRGNTEAFF
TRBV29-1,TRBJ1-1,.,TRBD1,TGCAGCGCTACAGGGGGAAGGACTGAAGCTTTCTTT,CSATGGRTEAFF
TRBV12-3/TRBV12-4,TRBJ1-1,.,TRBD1,TGTGCCAGCAGTACGACAGGGTTTGAGGCTTTCTTT,CASSTTGFEAFF
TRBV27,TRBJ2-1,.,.,TGTGCCAGCAGTTTAGCACAGGGAGCCTACAATGAGCAGTTCTTC,CASSLAQGAYNEQFF
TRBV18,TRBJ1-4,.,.,TGTGCCAGCTCACCAGGGGTCGGGGATGAAAAACTGTTTTTT,CASSPGVGDEKLFF
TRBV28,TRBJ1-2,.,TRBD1,TGTGCCAGCAGTCCGACAGGGGGCTCGGGTGGCTACACCTTC,CASSPTGGSGGYTF
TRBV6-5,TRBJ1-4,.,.,TGTGCCAGCACCCCCCTCGCAACTAATGAAAAACTGTTTTTT,CASTPLATNEKLFF
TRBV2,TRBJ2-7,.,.,TGTGCCAGCAGTGAAGTGAGGAGCAGGGCCTACGAGCAGTACTTC,CASSEVRSRAYEQYF
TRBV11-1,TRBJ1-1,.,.,TGTGCCAGCAGCTTAGTATTGGAGGGTGGCACTGAAGCTTTCTTT,CASSLVLEGGTEAFF
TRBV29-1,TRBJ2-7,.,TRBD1,TGCAGCGTTGAGGGACAGGGCACCCACGAGCAGTACTTC,CSVEGQGTHEQYF
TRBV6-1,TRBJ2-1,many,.,TGTGCCAGCAGTGAAAGAGGGAAGCAGTTCTTC,CASSERGKQFF
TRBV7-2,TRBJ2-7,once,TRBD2,TGTGCCAGCAGCCCCGGCGGACTAGCGGGAGTGCGATACGAGCAGTACTTC,CASSPGGLAGVRYEQYF
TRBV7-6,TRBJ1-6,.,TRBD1,TGTGCCAGCAGCTTAAGGGGGACAGGGTTTACGAGTTCACCCCTCCACTTT,CASSLRGTGFTSSPLHF
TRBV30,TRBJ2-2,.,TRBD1,TGTGCCTGGAGTGTACTGGGACAGGGGTCGAACACCGGGGAGCTGTTTTTT,CAWSVLGQGSNTGELFF
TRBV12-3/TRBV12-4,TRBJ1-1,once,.,TGTGCCAGCAGTCCTAGGGGAACTGAAGCTTTCTTT,CASSPRGTEAFF